The T cell receptor (beta chain) described here comes from a study of CD8 T cells in ankylosing spondylitis. Whole-study results and caveats: A TCR beta motif made of under 10 highly homologous variants seemed typical of ankylosing spondylitis blood. Matched ankylosing spondylitis synovial fluid reportedly showed significant enrichment of disease-linked clones.

Construction of TCR beta libraries was performed using quantitative 5'-RACE with molecular barcodes. TCRdb reprocessed the 5' RACE reads via MiXCR and lists one record per CDR3 protein. The sample lists some 800,000 distinct CDR3 sequences, roughly 10% seen once, with roughly 0.51% in the top ten. This clonotype was observed a handful of times. Its antigen is currently unknown. Between the trimmed V and J ends, which lost 2 bases and 1 base, there was a span of 8 bases. CDR1 is MGHRA and CDR2 is YSYEKL in the germline V gene. CDR3 length: 14 residues. Sequenced sample: blood, either unsorted or a sorted T cell fraction (not recorded which). This TCR came from a male donor with ankylosing spondylitis. This chain uses TRBV4-1 with TRBJ1-1; D gene unclear. The CDR3 DNA sequence: TGCGCCAGCAGCCAACCCCTACAGAACACTGAAGCTTTCTTT. Translated: CASSQPLQNTEAFF.